This paragraph covers one TCR beta chain sequence. Its antigen is unidentified. This sample stems from a study of graft-versus-host responses after intestinal transplantation. Background on the study: Multivisceral, liver-intestinal, or isolated intestinal grafts were transplanted into recipients. Recipients across the board were started on anti-thymocyte globulin induction, then kept on tacrolimus and steroids for around three years. Study outcomes and limitations: GvH clonotypes were identified within recipient marrow, with a subset emerging first in ileum or blood.

Assay used: immunoSEQ multiplex PCR; TCRdb lists only in-frame clones, some missing. The data contain tens of thousands of clones, around 90% of them seen just once; the ten biggest clones take up roughly 0.32%. With V trimmed by 6 bases and J by 8 bases, 6 bases remained unmatched. The CDR3 consists of 13 residues. CDR1 and CDR2 (germline): SNHLY, FYNNEI. This receptor was taken from a human donor who received an intestinal transplant. The chain is built from TRBV2 and TRBJ2-2; 7 nucleotides match TRBD2. The input for sequencing was unstimulated CD4+ T cells sorted from spleen or lymph node cells, taken before intestinal transplant. CDR3 amino acids: CASRGGTGGELFF. CDR3 nucleotide sequence: TGTGCCAGCAGGGGAGGGACCGGGGGGGAGCTGTTTTTT.